Each of the 7 T cell receptor beta chains below was sequenced from the same sample in a study of T cells after posttransplantation cyclophosphamide. Cells defined as naive were viable CD3+CD4+ or CD3+CD8+ and CCR7+CD45RA+CD45RO-CD95-CD27+CD28+. Produced via immunoSEQ multiplex PCR; TCRdb's table is partial and in-frame only. The sample records more than 30,000 clones, 75% to 95% being singletons. Sequenced: naive CD4+ T cells sorted from PBMCs. These receptors all stem from a woman aged 60-75 years in good health, CMV-negative, and a related stem cell transplant donor.

The rearrangement uses TRBV7-9 and TRBJ1-5, with D possibly being TRBD1 (6 bases). Germline CDR1 SEHNR, CDR2 FQNEAQ (reference sequence). This CDR3 region has 14 residues. Trimming stripped 5 bases from V and 2 bases from J, with 10 bases between. CDR3 region: CASSQTGRNQPQHF. The CDR3 DNA reads TGTGCCAGCAGCCAGACAGGTCGCAATCAGCCCCAGCATTTT.

The chain is built from TRBV28 and TRBJ2-1; no clear D. In germline, CDR1 is MDHEN, CDR2 SYDVKM. Deletions cut 1 base from V and 13 bases from J, with 8 bases between. The CDR3 totals 11 residues. CDR3 in amino acids: CASSLFGEQFF. The CDR3 DNA sequence: TGTGCCAGCAGTTTATTTGGAGAACAGTTCTTC. Looking up the rest from reference TRBV28 and TRBJ2-1 gives the full variable domain: DVKVTQSSRYLVKRTGEKVFLECVQDMDHENMFWYRQDPGLGLRLIYFSYDVKMKEKGDIPEGYSVSREKKERFSLILESASTNQTSMYLCASSLFGEQFFGPGTRLTVL.

The chain is built from TRBV6-6 and TRBJ1-5; 7 nucleotides line up with TRBD1. The junction had 8 bases not matched to a gene; V was cut back by 6 bases and J by 0 bases. The CDR3 has 16 amino acids. Per germline, CDR1 MNHNY and CDR2 SVGAGI (reference sequence). CDR3 loop: CASSPGQMYSNQPQHF. The CDR3 DNA follows: TGTGCCAGCAGCCCGGGACAGATGTATAGCAATCAGCCCCAGCATTTT.

This chain joins TRBV7-9 and TRBJ2-7; D ambiguous. The CDR3 contains 11 residues. Trimming took 4 bases from V and 3 from J, leaving 4 bases between them. Germline CDR1 is SEHNR and CDR2 is FQNEAQ (reference sequence). The CDR3 DNA reads TGTGCCAGCAGCTCCATCTACGAGCAGTACTTC. Translation gives CASSSIYEQYF. The whole variable domain, remainder taken from reference TRBV7-9 and TRBJ2-7, is DTGVSQNPRHKITKRGQNVTFRCDPISEHNRLYWYRQTLGQGPEFLTYFQNEAQLEKSRLLSDRFSAERPKGSFSTLEIQRTEQGDSAMYLCASSSIYEQYFGPGTRLTVT.

The gene calls are TRBV2 and TRBJ2-4, with a possible D match to TRBD2 (5 bases). This CDR3 has 14 amino acids. The germline CDR1 and CDR2 sequences are SNHLY and FYNNEI. V gave up 6 bases and J gave up 5 bases, with 14 bases separating them. CDR3 sequence (DNA): TGTGCCAGCAGCGGTACTAGATCCCAAAACATTCAGTACTTC. Translating it yields CASSGTRSQNIQYF.

V usage is TRBV9 and J usage is TRBJ2-7; TRBD2 might be the D (5 bases). Germline values: CDR1 SGDLS, CDR2 YYNGEE. V lost 4 bases and J lost 2, with 16 bases in between. The CDR3 spans 15 residues. Here the CDR3 DNA reads TGTGCCAGCAGCCTCTACGGGGATTCAACCTACGAGCAGTACTTC. It translates to CASSLYGDSTYEQYF.

This chain joins TRBV29-1 and TRBJ1-5; perhaps TRBD1 as D (5 bases). The CDR3 runs 14 residues. Trimming pared 4 bases from V and 0 bases from J, leaving 10 bases between. CDR1 is SQVTM, CDR2 ANQGSEA, per germline. In DNA form, the CDR3 reads TGCAGCGTTGGGTCAGGGCATAGCAATCAGCCCCAGCATTTT. Its protein is CSVGSGHSNQPQHF.